A single sample gave rise to the 13 T cell receptor beta chains below, sequenced in a study of breast tumors, draining lymph nodes, adjacent tissues. TCRdb recomputed calls from the multiplex PCR reads with MiXCR, one row per CDR3 protein. The data show over 60,000 distinct CDR3 sequences, approximately 54% seen once. What was sequenced was breast tumor tissue. Every receptor here comes from a female donor with breast cancer. Some clones in this sample may be carry-over from other donors' samples.

This clonotype was seen just once. The chain employs TRBV20-1 and TRBJ1-4; D call uncertain. This CDR3 is 15 amino acids long. V lost 1 base to trimming and J lost 8 bases, with 17 bases between them. Germline loops: CDR1 DFQATT, CDR2 SNEGSKA (reference sequence). CDR3 sequence (DNA): TGCAGTGCTAGAGGGATTTTATTGGCGGCGGAAAAACTGTTTTTT. Protein sequence: CSARGILLAAEKLFF.

This clonotype was counted many times. This sequence may be a read error, since a much larger clone differs from it by one base. V and J are TRBV6-1 and TRBJ2-7; possibly TRBD1 or TRBD2 for D (5 bases each). The germline gives CDR1 MNHNS, CDR2 SASEGT. Trimming took off 5 bases at V and 2 bases at J, with 16 bases between the two ends. The CDR3 extends over 15 amino acids. CDR3 in DNA: TGTGCCAGCAGTCGGGTAGGGACGGCTGCCTACGAGCAGTACTTC. Protein sequence: CASSRVGTAAYEQYF.

This clonotype rates as medium-sized (0.01 to 0.1%). The J gene is TRBJ2-1, the V gene TRBV20-1; 11 bases line up with TRBD1. V was clipped by 5 bases and J by 5 bases; unmatched bases: 5. The CDR3 has 14 amino acids. Germline loops: CDR1 DFQATT, CDR2 SNEGSKA (reference sequence). The CDR3: CSALGTGGDNEQFF. For the CDR3, the DNA is TGCAGTGCTCTCGGGACAGGGGGGGACAATGAGCAGTTCTTC.

This chain joins TRBV7-3 and TRBJ2-3; 9 positions match TRBD2. This CDR3 contains 16 residues. Trimming removed 5 bases from V and 2 bases from J; junction bases left unmatched: 8. CDR1 and CDR2 from the germline V gene are SGHTA and FQGTGA. CDR3 sequence: CASSQGLAGPTDTQYF. The CDR3 DNA reads as TGTGCCAGCAGCCAAGGGCTAGCGGGACCCACAGATACGCAGTATTTT.

This clonotype was seen repeatedly, ten times or more. V gene TRBV9 combines with J gene TRBJ1-2; possible D gene TRBD1, 5 bases. CDR3 length: 15 amino acids. Germline lookup yields CDR1 SGDLS and CDR2 YYNGEE. Between the trimmed V and J ends, which lost 1 base and 4 bases, there was a span of 14 bases. DNA of the CDR3: TGTGCCAGCAGCGTAAGTGCGGCAGGGACCTATGGCTACACCTTC. Its protein product is CASSVSAAGTYGYTF.

In this sample, this clonotype turned up once. A much larger clonotype is one base distant, so this may be a read error. The J gene is TRBJ2-6, the V gene TRBV7-2; perhaps TRBD1 as D (5 bases). CDR3 length: 15 residues. The germline V gene encodes CDR1 SGHTA and CDR2 FQGNSA. Here the CDR3 DNA reads TGTGCCAGCAGCTTAGCAGGCTCTGGGGCCGACGTCCTGCCTTTC. Protein sequence: CASSLAGSGADVLPF.

This clonotype was counted many times. V usage is TRBV5-1 and J usage is TRBJ2-5; D is ambiguous. The length of the CDR3 is 14 residues. Between the trimmed V and J ends, which lost 0 bases and 8 bases, there was a span of 14 bases. Per the germline V gene, CDR1 is SGHRS and CDR2 is YFSETQ. This CDR3 is CASSLVLGGDTQYF. CDR3 DNA: TGCGCCAGCAGCTTGGTTCTTGGCGGAGACACCCAGTACTTC.

This clonotype counts as medium-sized (0.01 to 0.1%). V usage is TRBV12-3 or TRBV12-4 and J usage is TRBJ2-7; 8 bases fit TRBD2. Germline trimming cut 5 bases from V and 3 bases from J; bases unmatched to any gene: 6. The CDR3 contains 14 residues. The chain's CDR3 is CASSPSGSRYEQYF. CDR3 DNA sequence: TGTGCCAGCAGTCCCAGCGGGAGTCGCTACGAGCAGTACTTC.

This clonotype was recorded at least ten times. The V and J genes are TRBV12-3 or TRBV12-4 and TRBJ2-2; TRBD1 agrees at 8 bases. J was trimmed by 4 bases and V by 7 bases; bases with no gene match: 8. The CDR3 has 15 residues. CDR3 region: CASNNPGQGTGELFF. Written as DNA, the CDR3 is TGTGCCAGCAACAACCCCGGACAGGGCACCGGGGAGCTGTTTTTT.

This clonotype was counted many times. This sequence joins TRBV5-1 and TRBJ2-3; D not resolved. The V end was cut by 1 base, the J end by 2 bases, with 11 bases between. Germline CDR1 and CDR2: SGHRS and YFSETQ. The CDR3 covers 15 residues. CDR3 residues: CASSLTGQITDTQYF. CDR3 nucleotide sequence: TGCGCCAGCAGCTTGACTGGGCAGATCACAGATACGCAGTATTTT.

The chain employs TRBV2 and TRBJ2-6; 7 bases map to TRBD1. V lost 5 bases and J lost 9; bases outside the gene matches: 4. The CDR3 has 13 residues. CDR1 SNHLY and CDR2 FYNNEI come from the germline V gene. CDR3 region: CASSSYRGNVLTF. The CDR3 bases are TGTGCCAGCAGTTCTTACAGGGGCAACGTCCTGACTTTC.

The V call is TRBV2, the J call TRBJ1-2; a possible D gene is TRBD1 (6 bases). CDR3 length equals 12 residues. With 6 bases removed from V and 4 bases from J, the gap between germline ends came to 9 bases. In germline, CDR1 is SNHLY, CDR2 FYNNEI. CDR3 coding DNA: TGTGCCAGCAGGGGACAAGCCTATGGCTACACCTTC. Protein sequence: CASRGQAYGYTF.

This chain uses TRBV20-1 with TRBJ2-2; D is unresolved. This CDR3 region has 10 residues. Germline V gene sequence: CDR1 DFQATT, CDR2 SNEGSKA (reference sequence). V shed 5 bases and J shed 6 bases, with 4 bases lying between them. As DNA, the CDR3 is TGCAGTGCTTTCCCCGGGGAGCTGTTTTTT. This codes for CSAFPGELFF.